Below are 14 T cell receptor beta chains sequenced from a single sample in a study of blood T cell repertoires in COVID-19. The table came from immunoSEQ multiplex PCR; TCRdb's copy has only in-frame clones and leaves some out. The sample includes tens of thousands of clones, around 88% of them seen just once. Sequenced material: peripheral blood. Receptor source: a woman in her 70s with acute or convalescent COVID-19.

The J gene is TRBJ1-1, the V gene TRBV6-2 or TRBV6-3; 8 bases are a match to TRBD1. The V and J ends lost 2 bases and 0 bases, in that order; junction bases with no gene match: 8. The germline V gene has CDR1 MNHEY and CDR2 SVGEGT. The CDR3 runs 17 residues. The DNA of the CDR3 is TGTGCCAGCAGTTACGGGGGGACAGGAGTCATGAACACTGAAGCTTTCTTT. It codes for CASSYGGTGVMNTEAFF.

The chain links TRBV7-2 to TRBJ1-3; 7 nucleotides match TRBD1. V lost 5 bases to trimming and J lost 3 bases; unmatched junction nucleotides: 7. The CDR3 has 15 residues. Germline CDR1 and CDR2: SGHTA and FQGNSA. Here the CDR3 reads CASSPMTGSGNTIYF. The CDR3, as DNA: TGTGCCAGCAGCCCGATGACAGGGAGTGGAAACACCATATATTTT. Full variable domain (remainder filled in from reference TRBV7-2 and TRBJ1-3): GAGVSQSPSNKVTEKGKDVELRCDPISGHTALYWYRQSLGQGLEFLIYFQGNSAPDKSGLPSDRFSAERTGGSVSTLTIQRTQQEDSAVYLCASSPMTGSGNTIYFGEGSWLTVV.

This clone was observed a few times. At one end, the junction sequence differs from germline, possibly due to a read error. V gene TRBV2 combines with J gene TRBJ1-6; no clear D. The CDR3 extends over 14 amino acids. Germline CDR1 is SNHLY and CDR2 is FYNNEI. The CDR3 DNA reads TGTGCCAGCAGTCCTAGTTCCTTTAATTCACCCCTCCACTTT. Amino acids: CASSPSSFNSPLHF.

As DNA, the CDR3 is TGTGCCTGGAGCCACACACTAGCCTGGGGCTACACCTTC. Translation: CAWSHTLAWGYTF. V is TRBV30 and J is TRBJ1-2; D unclear. Per germline, CDR1 GTSNPN and CDR2 SVGIG (reference sequence). The CDR3 sequence is 13 residues long. Trimming took 3 bases from V and 8 from J, leaving 16 bases between them.

The CDR3 spells CAQPRSTGHTGELFF. The CDR3 coding sequence is TGTGCCCAACCCAGGTCAACAGGGCACACCGGGGAGCTGTTTTTT. The chain links TRBV30 to TRBJ2-2, with D perhaps TRBD1 (6 bases). Trimming removed 8 bases at V and 3 bases at J, with 19 bases between. The CDR3 has 15 residues. CDR1 is GTSNPN and CDR2 is SVGIG in the germline V gene (reference sequence). Full variable domain (outside the CDR3, taken from reference TRBV30 and TRBJ2-2): SQTIHQWPATLVQPVGSPLSLECTVEGTSNPNLYWYRQAAGRGLQLLFYSVGIGQISSEVPQNLSASRPQDRQFILSSKKLLLSDSGFYLCAQPRSTGHTGELFFGEGSRLTVL.

This clone is a singleton in its sample. This chain uses TRBV6-5 with TRBJ2-1; 8 bases are a match to TRBD2. CDR1 and CDR2 from the germline V gene are MNHEY and SVGAGI. The CDR3 extends over 15 amino acids. Unmatched junction bases numbered 2, after V lost 4 bases and J lost 0 bases. The CDR3 is CASSSLAGSYNEQFF. CDR3 nucleotides: TGTGCCAGCAGTTCGCTAGCGGGCTCCTACAATGAGCAGTTCTTC.

The chain has TRBV27 and TRBJ2-1, with 13 bases fitting TRBD2. This CDR3 is 16 amino acids long. The junction had 5 bases not matched to a gene; V was cut back by 2 bases and J by 7 bases. Per germline, CDR1 MNHEY and CDR2 SMNVEV (reference sequence). In nucleotides, the CDR3 is TGTGCCAGCAGTTTACCAACGACTAGCGGGAGGAATGAGCAGTTCTTC. It translates to CASSLPTTSGRNEQFF.

The J gene is TRBJ1-1, the V gene TRBV14, with a possible D match to TRBD1 (5 bases). CDR3 size: 13 residues. The germline V gene encodes CDR1 SGHDN and CDR2 FVKESK. Deletions cut 0 bases from V and 11 bases from J, with 13 bases between. The CDR3 loop reads CASSQDWGGVAFF. Written as DNA, the CDR3 is TGTGCCAGCAGCCAAGATTGGGGGGGGGTGGCTTTCTTT.

The chain uses TRBV6-5 and TRBJ1-2; D is undetermined. V lost 2 bases, J lost 2 bases, and 9 bases lay in between. There are 14 residues in the CDR3. CDR1 is MNHEY and CDR2 is SVGAGI in the germline V gene. The chain's CDR3 is CASSYRRGNYGYTF. The CDR3 region has the DNA TGTGCCAGCAGTTACCGTCGAGGGAACTATGGCTACACCTTC.

This chain links TRBV3-1 (or the pseudogene TRBV3-2) with TRBJ2-5; D is possibly TRBD2 (5 bases). With 1 base removed from V and 5 bases from J, the gap between germline ends came to 17 bases. The V gene's germline CDR1 is LGHDT and CDR2 YNNKEL (reference sequence). The CDR3 contains 16 residues. This chain's CDR3 is CASSQGPLRGPETQYF. The DNA of the CDR3 is TGTGCCAGCAGCCAAGGTCCGTTACGGGGTCCTGAGACCCAGTACTTC.

V usage is TRBV28 and J usage is TRBJ1-5; 7 nucleotides match TRBD1. The germline V gene encodes CDR1 MDHEN and CDR2 SYDVKM. Trimming at V came to 3 bases and at J to 7 bases, leaving 6 bases not matched to a gene. CDR3 size: 14 residues. CDR3 in DNA: TGTGCCAGCAGTTTTACAGGGGTCGGGCAGCCCCAGCATTTT. Protein sequence: CASSFTGVGQPQHF. Full variable domain (outside the CDR3, taken from reference TRBV28 and TRBJ1-5): DVKVTQSSRYLVKRTGEKVFLECVQDMDHENMFWYRQDPGLGLRLIYFSYDVKMKEKGDIPEGYSVSREKKERFSLILESASTNQTSMYLCASSFTGVGQPQHFGDGTRLSIL.

The chain is built from TRBV10-3 and TRBJ2-5, with 9 bases fitting TRBD2. Germline values: CDR1 ENHRY, CDR2 SYGVKD. J was trimmed by 5 bases and V by 8 bases; bases with no gene match: 3. CDR3 size: 12 residues. In DNA form, the CDR3 reads TGTGCCATCGCGGGAGGGAACGAGACCCAGTACTTC. It yields the protein CAIAGGNETQYF.

Written as DNA, the CDR3 is TGTGCCAGCAGTACCCCGGGACAAGACTATGGCTACACCTTC. The encoded protein is CASSTPGQDYGYTF. The rearrangement links TRBV6-5 to TRBJ1-2; tentatively, D is TRBD1 (6 bases). The length of the CDR3 is 14 residues. V was pared by 5 bases and J by 3 bases, with 13 bases between. Germline values: CDR1 MNHEY, CDR2 SVGAGI.

The chain combines TRBV2 with TRBJ2-7; D remains unclear. CDR1 and CDR2 (germline): SNHLY, FYNNEI. This CDR3 region has 13 residues. V was clipped by 1 base and J by 2 bases, with 6 bases between them. The CDR3 coding sequence is TGTGCCAGCAGTGAAGATCCAGCCTACGAGCAGTACTTC. This encodes CASSEDPAYEQYF. The full variable domain, its missing parts supplied by reference TRBV2 and TRBJ2-7, is EPEVTQTPSHQVTQMGQEVILRCVPISNHLYFYWYRQILGQKVEFLVSFYNNEISEKSEIFDDQFSVERPDGSNFTLKIRSTKLEDSAMYFCASSEDPAYEQYFGPGTRLTVT.